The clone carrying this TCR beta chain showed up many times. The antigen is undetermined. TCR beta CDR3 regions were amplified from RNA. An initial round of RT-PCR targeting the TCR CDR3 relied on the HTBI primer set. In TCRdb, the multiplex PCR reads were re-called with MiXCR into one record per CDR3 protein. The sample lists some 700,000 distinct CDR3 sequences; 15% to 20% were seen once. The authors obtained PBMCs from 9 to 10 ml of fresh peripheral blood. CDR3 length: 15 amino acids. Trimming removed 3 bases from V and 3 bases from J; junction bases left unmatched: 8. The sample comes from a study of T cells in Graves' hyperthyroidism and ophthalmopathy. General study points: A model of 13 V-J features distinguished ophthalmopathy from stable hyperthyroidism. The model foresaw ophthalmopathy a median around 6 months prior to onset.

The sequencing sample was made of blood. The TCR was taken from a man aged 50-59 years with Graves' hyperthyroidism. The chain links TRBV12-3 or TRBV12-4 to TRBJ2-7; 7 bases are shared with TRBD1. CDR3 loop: CASSFGDRADYEQYF. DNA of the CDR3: TGTGCCAGCAGTTTCGGCGACAGGGCGGACTACGAGCAGTACTTC.